This record concerns one TCR beta chain sequence. Its specificity is not known. The data were obtained in a study of cytotoxic CD8 clonotypes in ibrutinib-treated CLL. Study overall: Outcomes included roughly 24 partial and 2 complete responses; after median about 5.5 years, approximately 15 stayed remitted and about twelve progressed. Study-level results: The public clonotypes identified were infrequent and showed contraction or stability on treatment. At progression, clonality fell back toward baseline after rising at ibrutinib response.

The table came from immunoSEQ multiplex PCR; TCRdb's copy has only in-frame clones and leaves some out. The sample lists some 140,000 clones; roughly 90% were seen once. V lost 7 bases to trimming and J lost 5 bases, with 14 bases between them. The CDR3 has 13 residues. Germline V lookup: CDR1 MDHEN, CDR2 SYDVKM. This chain joins TRBV28 and TRBJ1-1, with a possible D match to TRBD1 (5 bases). The receptor was isolated from a human donor with chronic lymphocytic leukemia. The source was PBMCs, collected after 12 months of ibrutinib treatment. CDR3 residues: CASIRGDPTEAFF. CDR3 nucleotide sequence: TGTGCCAGCATCCGCGGGGACCCGACTGAAGCTTTCTTT. The variable domain in full, with the rest retrieved from reference TRBV28 and TRBJ1-1, is DVKVTQSSRYLVKRTGEKVFLECVQDMDHENMFWYRQDPGLGLRLIYFSYDVKMKEKGDIPEGYSVSREKKERFSLILESASTNQTSMYLCASIRGDPTEAFFGQGTRLTVV.